These 16 T cell receptor beta chains were all obtained from the same sample, sequenced in a study of T cell repertoires in cytomegalovirus infection. In TCRdb, the reads were re-called with MiXCR into one record per CDR3 protein. The sample has 350,000 to 550,000 distinct CDR3 sequences, roughly 30% seen once; the top ten hold around 13%. The sample taken for sequencing was PBMCs. The receptors here all came from a human donor in good health (CMV status not recorded). Some clones in this sample may be carry-over from other donors' samples.

This sequence joins TRBV10-1 and TRBJ2-5; D gene unclear. V was clipped by 0 bases and J by 7 bases, with 9 bases between them. The CDR3 runs to 13 residues. Germline V gene sequence: CDR1 WNHNN, CDR2 SYGVQD (reference sequence). CDR3 protein: CASSESPPGTQYF. DNA for the CDR3: TGCGCCAGCAGTGAGTCCCCACCCGGGACCCAGTACTTC.

This clonotype has only one observation. Its ends do not fully match the called genes, so a read error is possible. V usage is TRBV7-2 and J usage is TRBJ1-1; D remains ambiguous. Germline V gene sequence: CDR1 SGHTA, CDR2 FQGNSA. The CDR3 consists of 14 residues. CDR3 DNA: TGTGCCAGCAGCATGGACCCTAGGAACACTGAAGCTTACTTT. The encoded protein is CASSMDPRNTEAYF. Combining the CDR3 with reference TRBV7-2 and TRBJ1-1 gives the whole variable domain GAGVSQSPSNKVTEKGKDVELRCDPISGHTALYWYRQSLGQGLEFLIYFQGNSAPDKSGLPSDRFSAERTGGSVSTLTIQRTQQEDSAVYLCASSMDPRNTEAYFGQGTRLTVV.

The chain joins TRBV19 to TRBJ1-6, with D uncertain. V dropped 3 bases and J dropped 8 bases, with 8 bases sitting between them. The CDR3 is 13 amino acids. The germline gives CDR1 LNHDA, CDR2 SQIVND (reference sequence). This CDR3 reads CASSMDLDSPLHF. The DNA for the CDR3 is TGTGCCAGTAGTATGGACCTAGATTCACCCCTCCACTTT.

This clonotype has at least ten counts. V usage is TRBV12-3 or TRBV12-4 and J usage is TRBJ1-6, with 8 bases lining up with TRBD1. This CDR3 region has 15 residues. J lost 6 bases, V lost 5 bases, and 6 bases had no gene match. CDR3 amino acids: CASSPRTGLNSPLHF. CDR3 bases: TGTGCCAGCAGTCCGAGGACAGGGCTTAATTCACCCCTCCACTTT.

There are many counts of this clonotype. The rearrangement uses TRBV7-9 and TRBJ2-3, with D perhaps TRBD2 (6 bases). Per the germline V gene, CDR1 is SEHNR and CDR2 is FQNEAQ (reference sequence). Trimming pared 5 bases from V and 5 bases from J, leaving 14 bases between. CDR3 length: 14 amino acids. CDR3 nucleotides: TGTGCCAGCAGCACCGGGACTCCGGGAGATACGCAGTATTTT. Translation gives CASSTGTPGDTQYF.

Concerning this clonotype itself: A junction boundary mismatches the germline segment, possibly from a read error. This chain joins TRBV18 and TRBJ1-4; D not resolved. The CDR3 contains 14 residues. Germline V gene lookup returns CDR1 KGHSH and CDR2 LQKENI. DNA for the CDR3: TGTGCCAGCTCTCCGACACCACGTAATGAACAACTGTTTTTT. This encodes CASSPTPRNEQLFF.

V is TRBV10-1 and J is TRBJ2-5; weak D call: TRBD1 (5 bases). The CDR3 runs 11 residues. Trimming stripped 8 bases from V and 5 bases from J, with 9 bases between. CDR1 and CDR2 (germline): WNHNN, SYGVQD (reference sequence). CDR3 sequence reads: CASGAGETQYF. The CDR3 DNA reads as TGCGCCAGCGGGGCCGGGGAGACCCAGTACTTC.

This clonotype appeared many times. The chain uses TRBV7-2 and TRBJ1-1, with D possibly matching TRBD1 (5 bases). CDR3 length: 14 amino acids. Germline V lookup: CDR1 SGHTA, CDR2 FQGNSA. Trimming took 1 base from V and 3 from J, leaving 9 bases between them. This chain's CDR3 is CASSLVAGDTEAFF. In DNA, the CDR3 is TGTGCCAGCAGCTTAGTTGCGGGGGACACTGAAGCTTTCTTT.

This clonotype showed up just a few times. The rearrangement links TRBV12-3 or TRBV12-4 to TRBJ2-1; 10 nucleotides line up with TRBD2. This CDR3 is built from 13 residues. V lost 6 bases to trimming and J lost 9 bases; unmatched junction nucleotides: 5. The CDR3 reads CASRPSGGGEQFF. The CDR3 region has the DNA TGTGCCAGCAGACCGAGCGGGGGGGGTGAGCAGTTCTTC.

Regarding this clonotype: Compared with germline, one end of the junction differs, possibly owing to a read error. The genes are TRBV6-2 or TRBV6-3 and TRBJ2-7; 7 positions match TRBD1. The CDR3 loop spans 16 amino acids. Germline CDR1 and CDR2: MNHEY and SVGEGT. CDR3 residues: CASCYSTAGGSYEQYF. The CDR3 region has the DNA TGTGCCAGCTGTTACTCGACAGCAGGGGGATCCTACGAGCAGTACTTC.

This clonotype was picked up one time. One end of the junction is discordant with germline, which a read error may explain. The rearrangement links TRBV29-1 to TRBJ1-2; no firm D call. Germline V gene data show CDR1 as SQVTM and CDR2 as ANQGSEA. The CDR3 loop spans 14 amino acids. Written as DNA, the CDR3 is TGCAGCGCTGCGGTGTGCGAAGGAAACTATGGCTACCCCTTC. Residues: CSAAVCEGNYGYPF. The full variable domain, completed using reference TRBV29-1 and TRBJ1-2, is SAVISQKPSRDICQRGTSLTIQCQVDSQVTMMFWYRQQPGQSLTLIATANQGSEATYESGFVIDKFPISRPNLTFSTLTVSNMSPEDSSIYLCSAAVCEGNYGYPFGSGTRLTVV.

This clonotype was recorded at least ten times. The CDR3 DNA reads as TGTGCCAGCAGCTTATCGGCCCCGGGAGGGGCTATTAGCACAGATACGCAGTATTTT. It is translated as CASSLSAPGGAISTDTQYF. This rearrangement joins TRBV7-9 to TRBJ2-3; 8 bases agree with TRBD2. The CDR3 sequence is 19 residues long. Unmatched junction bases numbered 13, after V lost 2 bases and J lost 0 bases. CDR1 is SEHNR, CDR2 FQNEAQ, per germline (reference sequence).

The chain joins TRBV7-6 to TRBJ1-3; D possibly corresponds to TRBD1 (5 bases). The CDR3 has 15 residues. V was shortened by 6 bases and J by 0 bases, with 12 bases between the two germline ends. Germline V lookup: CDR1 SGHVS, CDR2 FNYEAQ. CDR3 sequence: CASRATGPSGNTIYF. CDR3 nucleotides: TGTGCCAGCAGGGCGACGGGGCCCTCTGGAAACACCATATATTTT.

The chain carries TRBV30 and TRBJ2-3; 14 bases match TRBD2. The CDR3 runs to 18 residues. J lost 6 bases, V lost 0 bases, and 11 bases had no gene match. The germline V gene has CDR1 GTSNPN and CDR2 SVGIG (reference sequence). CDR3 nucleotides: TGTGCCTGGAGTGTACGGGGACTAGCGGGGGCCTTGCTGGATACGCAGTATTTT. Translation gives CAWSVRGLAGALLDTQYF.

V and J are TRBV6-1 and TRBJ1-1, with 7 bases identical to TRBD1. The CDR3 contains 15 residues. Germline V gene sequence: CDR1 MNHNS, CDR2 SASEGT. Trimming took 7 bases from V and 4 from J; bases not matched to a gene: 12. The CDR3 nucleotides read TGTGCCAGCACAAGACTGACAGGGACCACCACTGAAGCTTTCTTT. Translated: CASTRLTGTTTEAFF.

The sample holds a few counts of this clonotype. This chain joins TRBV6-5 and TRBJ2-1; the D is unclear. V was cut by 2 bases and J by 4 bases, with 3 bases left in between. The germline V gene encodes CDR1 MNHEY and CDR2 SVGAGI. This CDR3 comprises 12 residues. For the CDR3, the DNA is TGTGCCAGCAGTTACGGGTACAATGAGCAGTTCTTC. Its protein is CASSYGYNEQFF.